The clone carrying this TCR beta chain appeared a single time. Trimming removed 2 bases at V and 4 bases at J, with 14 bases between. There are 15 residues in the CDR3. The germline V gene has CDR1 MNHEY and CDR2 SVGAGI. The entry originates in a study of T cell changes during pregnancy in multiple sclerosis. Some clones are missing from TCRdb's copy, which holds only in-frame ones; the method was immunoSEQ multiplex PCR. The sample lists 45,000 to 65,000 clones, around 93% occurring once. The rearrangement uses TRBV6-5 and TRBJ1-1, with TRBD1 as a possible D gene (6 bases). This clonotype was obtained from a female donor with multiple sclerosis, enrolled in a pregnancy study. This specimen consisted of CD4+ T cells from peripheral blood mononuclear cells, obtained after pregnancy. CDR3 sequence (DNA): TGTGCCAGCAGTTACCGGGACATCGTACTCACTGAAGCTTTCTTT. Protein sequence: CASSYRDIVLTEAFF.